This passage covers 8 T cell receptor beta chains from one sample sequenced in a study of regulatory T cells in long-lasting Graves disease. The time point here: newly diagnosed GD, antithyroid drugs for less than 3 months. The TCR library was made from RNA that had been extracted from PBMCs in TRIzol. To make TCR beta libraries, researchers used iRepertoire HTBI primers and Arm-PCR of CDR3 regions. TCRdb used MiXCR to reprocess the multiplex PCR reads, holding one entry per CDR3 protein. The sample comprises 530,000 or so distinct CDR3 sequences, about 14% of which are singletons, and over 7.5% rests with the top ten. These data also formed part of another study, on T cells in Graves' hyperthyroidism and ophthalmopathy.

The source material was peripheral blood mononuclear cells (PBMCs), sampled at new diagnosis, from a patient treated with antithyroid drugs. These receptors were obtained from a man aged 25-45 years with Graves disease.

At least ten counts were recorded for this clonotype. This chain links TRBV5-1 with TRBJ2-3; 10 nucleotides agree with TRBD2. Trimming took 2 bases from V and 6 from J; bases not matched to a gene: 9. The germline V gene has CDR1 SGHRS and CDR2 YFSETQ. The CDR3 length is 16 residues. The CDR3 region has the DNA TGCGCCAGCAGCTTTGAACTAGCGGGACCAGGGGATACGCAGTATTTT. Its translation: CASSFELAGPGDTQYF.

This clonotype was counted ten times or more. A junction end diverges from the germline sequence, so it may reflect a read error. DNA for the CDR3: TGTGCTAGCAGTCCGGGACGTACACTTTCCTACGAGCAGTACTTC. This translates into CASSPGRTLSYEQYF. The rearrangement links TRBV7-7 to TRBJ2-7, with D possibly called TRBD1 or TRBD2 (5 bases each). This CDR3 region has 15 residues. Germline V gene sequence: CDR1 SSHAT, CDR2 FNYEAQ (reference sequence). Supplemented by reference TRBV7-7 and TRBJ2-7, the full variable domain reads GAGVSQSPRYKVTKRGQDVTLRCDPISSHATLYWYQQALGQGPEFLTYFNYEAQPDKSGLPSDRFSAERPEGSISTLTIQRTEQRDSAMYRCASSPGRTLSYEQYFGPGTRLTVT.

Concerning this clonotype: This may be a read error, as it is one base from a much larger clone. The chain couples TRBV11-3 to TRBJ2-7; D possibly corresponds to TRBD1 (6 bases). Germline CDR1 SGHNT, CDR2 YENEEA. The V and J ends lost 4 bases and 3 bases respectively, with 16 bases between them. The CDR3 is made up of 15 amino acids. Here the CDR3 DNA reads TGTGCCAGCAGCTCGTGGACAGCCCCAGTCTACGAGCAGTACTTC. This gives the protein CASSSWTAPVYEQYF.

The rearrangement links TRBV5-1 to TRBJ2-7; D is unresolved. This CDR3 has 15 amino acids. The V and J ends lost 2 bases and 2 bases respectively, with 14 bases between them. Germline CDR1 reads SGHRS; CDR2 reads YFSETQ. The CDR3 DNA reads TGCGCCAGCAGCTTAGACACCGAAGTAACCTACGAGCAGTACTTC. Amino acid sequence: CASSLDTEVTYEQYF. The full variable domain, with the rest looked up from reference TRBV5-1 and TRBJ2-7, is KAGVTQTPRYLIKTRGQQVTLSCSPISGHRSVSWYQQTPGQGLQFLFEYFSETQRNKGNFPGRFSGRQFSNSRSEMNVSTLELGDSALYLCASSLDTEVTYEQYFGPGTRLTVT.

This clonotype was counted once. The chain uses TRBV7-8 and TRBJ2-1; D possibly matches TRBD1 or TRBD2 (5 bases each). Trimming shortened V by 3 bases and J by 4 bases, and 22 bases separated the two germline ends. Germline CDR1 reads SGHVS; CDR2 reads FQNEAQ. The CDR3 is made up of 18 amino acids. Here the CDR3 DNA reads TGTGCCAGCAGCTTGGTGTGGTGGGCAGGGACGGTTTACAATGAGCAGTTCTTC. Its protein is CASSLVWWAGTVYNEQFF. Full variable domain (remainder filled in from reference TRBV7-8 and TRBJ2-1): GAGVSQSPRYKVAKRGQDVALRCDPISGHVSLFWYQQALGQGPEFLTYFQNEAQLDKSGLPSDRFFAERPEGSVSTLKIQRTQQEDSAVYLCASSLVWWAGTVYNEQFFGPGTRLTVL.

This chain joins TRBV11-2 and TRBJ2-5, with a weak D call TRBD2 (9 bases). The germline V and J ends were trimmed by 6 bases and 2 bases, with 22 bases remaining between them. CDR3 length equals 17 residues. CDR1 and CDR2 from the germline V gene are SGHAT and FQNNGV. CDR3 DNA sequence: TGTGCCAGCAGTGGACAGGGCGGGCTAGCGGGACAAGAGACCCAGTACTTC. This translates into CASSGQGGLAGQETQYF.

This clonotype was counted a few times. CDR3 region: CASSLDRGAVSGANVLTF. The CDR3 region has the DNA TGCGCCAGCAGCTTGGATCGGGGAGCGGTCTCTGGGGCCAACGTCCTGACTTTC. The V call is TRBV5-1, the J call TRBJ2-6; D possibly corresponds to TRBD2 (5 bases). The CDR3 totals 18 residues. The germline gives CDR1 SGHRS, CDR2 YFSETQ. V gave up 0 bases and J gave up 0 bases, with 13 bases separating them.

A remark on this clonotype: This could be a read error, since a much larger clone is one nucleotide away. The chain employs TRBV18 and TRBJ1-1; D uncertain. The germline gives CDR1 KGHSH, CDR2 LQKENI. The CDR3 extends over 14 amino acids. As DNA, the CDR3 is TGTGCCAGCTTACCACCCTACAGGAACACTGAAGCTTTCTTT. Amino acid sequence: CASLPPYRNTEAFF. The variable domain in full, completed from reference TRBV18 and TRBJ1-1, reads NAGVMQNPRHLVRRRGQEARLRCSPMKGHSHVYWYRQLPEEGLKFMVYLQKENIIDESGMPKERFSAEFPKEGPSILRIQQVVRGDSAAYFCASLPPYRNTEAFFGQGTRLTVV.